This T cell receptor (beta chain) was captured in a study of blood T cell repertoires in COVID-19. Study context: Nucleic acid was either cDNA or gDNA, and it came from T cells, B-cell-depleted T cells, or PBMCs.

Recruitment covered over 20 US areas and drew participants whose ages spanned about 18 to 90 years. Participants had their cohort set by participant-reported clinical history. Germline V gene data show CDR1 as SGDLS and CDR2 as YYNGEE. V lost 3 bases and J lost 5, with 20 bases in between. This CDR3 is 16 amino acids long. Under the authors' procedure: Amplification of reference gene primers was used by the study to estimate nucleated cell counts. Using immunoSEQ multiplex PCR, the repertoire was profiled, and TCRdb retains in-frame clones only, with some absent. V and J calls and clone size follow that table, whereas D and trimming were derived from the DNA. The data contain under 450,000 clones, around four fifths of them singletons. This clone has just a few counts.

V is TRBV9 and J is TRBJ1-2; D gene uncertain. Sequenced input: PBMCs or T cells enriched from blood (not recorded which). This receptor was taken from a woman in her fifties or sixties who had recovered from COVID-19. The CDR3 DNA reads TGTGCCAGCAGCGCGGTGGAGGGTATAGGTCGGTATGGCTACACCTTC. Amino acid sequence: CASSAVEGIGRYGYTF.